The next 14 T cell receptor beta chains were all read from a single sample in a study of cytomegalovirus exposure and HLA in healthy donors. With 60 Vbeta and 13 Jbeta primers, the PCR was carried out. Repertoires were generated with immunoSEQ multiplex PCR, while TCRdb's copy carries only in-frame clones and drops some. The profile shows about 190,000 clones, 80% of them singletons. Sequences were obtained from PBMCs. These receptors all stem from a middle-aged man in good health and CMV-seropositive.

This clone was detected only a few times. This specimen includes other DNA sequences encoding the same CDR3. The chain couples TRBV6-4 to TRBJ1-1, with a weak D call TRBD1 (5 bases). CDR3 length: 13 residues. The V gene's germline CDR1 is MRHNA and CDR2 SNTAGT. V lost 5 bases and J lost 5, with 12 bases in between. The CDR3 coding sequence is TGTGCCAGCAGTACAGGCCTAGGTACTGAAGCTTTCTTT. Encoded protein: CASSTGLGTEAFF.

The table lists this clone with a count of one. The CDR3 bases are TGTGCCAGCAGCCCGGGGACCTATAATTCACCCCTCCACTTT. This translates into CASSPGTYNSPLHF. This chain uses TRBV13 with TRBJ1-6; no clear D gene. Germline V gene lookup returns CDR1 PRHDT and CDR2 FYEKMQ (reference sequence). Trimming removed 5 bases at V and 2 bases at J, with 7 bases between. The CDR3 extends over 14 amino acids.

The chain links TRBV7-3 to TRBJ2-3; 7 positions agree with TRBD2. This CDR3 is built from 17 residues. J lost 2 bases, V lost 1 base, and 9 bases had no gene match. Germline CDR1 and CDR2: SGHTA and FQGTGA. The CDR3 region has the DNA TGTGCCAGCAGCTTAAATCCAGCGGGGAGATACACAGATACGCAGTATTTT. It encodes CASSLNPAGRYTDTQYF.

This sequence joins TRBV5-1 and TRBJ2-1, with TRBD2 matching over 8 bases. Germline CDR1 and CDR2: SGHRS and YFSETQ. The CDR3 runs 16 residues. The V gene end was trimmed by 0 bases and the J gene end by 1 base; junction bases not matched to a gene: 3. CDR3: CASSLAAGVSYNEQFF. In DNA form, the CDR3 reads TGCGCCAGCAGCTTGGCAGCGGGGGTGTCCTACAATGAGCAGTTCTTC.

The V and J genes are TRBV9 and TRBJ2-5, with 9 nucleotides matching TRBD1. Germline V lookup: CDR1 SGDLS, CDR2 YYNGEE. J was trimmed by 3 bases and V by 3 bases; bases with no gene match: 3. The CDR3 is made up of 14 amino acids. Here the CDR3 DNA reads TGTGCCAGCAGCGGGGGACAGGGTAAAGAGACCCAGTACTTC. Encoded protein: CASSGGQGKETQYF.

The chain is built from TRBV29-1 and TRBJ2-3, with D hard to call. CDR1 is SQVTM and CDR2 is ANQGSEA in the germline V gene. The V end was cut by 2 bases, the J end by 5 bases, with 8 bases between. This CDR3 has 12 residues. The CDR3 DNA follows: TGCAGCGTTGAACGCGCCGAAGATACGCAGTATTTT. Translated, it gives CSVERAEDTQYF.

The V and J genes are TRBV7-9 and TRBJ2-5; D not resolved. Germline V gene sequence: CDR1 SEHNR, CDR2 FQNEAQ (reference sequence). The length of the CDR3 is 13 residues. Trimming pared 1 base from V and 1 base from J, leaving 4 bases between. The CDR3 sequence: CASSLEAQETQYF. The CDR3 region has the DNA TGTGCCAGCAGCTTAGAAGCCCAAGAGACCCAGTACTTC. Full variable domain (remainder filled in from reference TRBV7-9 and TRBJ2-5): DTGVSQNPRHKITKRGQNVTFRCDPISEHNRLYWYRQTLGQGPEFLTYFQNEAQLEKSRLLSDRFSAERPKGSFSTLEIQRTEQGDSAMYLCASSLEAQETQYFGPGTRLLVL.

The chain links TRBV27 to TRBJ2-1; D is possibly TRBD2 (7 bases). V lost 3 bases to trimming and J lost 2 bases, with 20 bases between them. CDR3 size: 18 residues. Germline V gives CDR1 MNHEY, CDR2 SMNVEV (reference sequence). For the CDR3, the DNA is TGTGCCAGCAGTTTTGGAGGGGGGGGGCGGGCCCCCTACAATGAGCAGTTCTTC. It is translated as CASSFGGGGRAPYNEQFF.

The chain recombines TRBV5-1 with TRBJ1-1; the D is unclear. The CDR3 is 14 amino acids. Germline V gene lookup returns CDR1 SGHRS and CDR2 YFSETQ. Trimming took 3 bases from V and 1 from J, leaving 10 bases between them. Written as DNA, the CDR3 is TGCGCCAGCAGCTCCCTCGAGGGGAACACTGAAGCTTTCTTT. Translated: CASSSLEGNTEAFF. The variable domain in full, completed from reference TRBV5-1 and TRBJ1-1, reads KAGVTQTPRYLIKTRGQQVTLSCSPISGHRSVSWYQQTPGQGLQFLFEYFSETQRNKGNFPGRFSGRQFSNSRSEMNVSTLELGDSALYLCASSSLEGNTEAFFGQGTRLTVV.

The V gene is TRBV7-9, the J gene TRBJ2-7; TRBD1 might be the D (6 bases). Per germline, CDR1 SEHNR and CDR2 FQNEAQ (reference sequence). Trimming removed 5 bases from V and 2 bases from J, with 13 bases in between. The length of the CDR3 is 14 residues. CDR3 DNA: TGTGCCAGCAGCCCCAGGGACACAGCCTACGAGCAGTACTTC. Its translation: CASSPRDTAYEQYF.

The genes are TRBV18 and TRBJ1-2; 7 positions agree with TRBD1. The V gene end was trimmed by 3 bases and the J gene end by 7 bases; junction bases not matched to a gene: 8. Germline V gives CDR1 KGHSH, CDR2 LQKENI. CDR3 size: 14 residues. The DNA of the CDR3 is TGTGCCAGCTCACCTACAGGGGAAGGTTTTGGCTACACCTTC. Translating it yields CASSPTGEGFGYTF.

This chain's CDR3 is CASSLGAPGTEAFF. The CDR3 bases are TGTGCCAGCAGCTTAGGTGCGCCAGGGACTGAAGCTTTCTTT. The chain has TRBV5-6 and TRBJ1-1; possible D gene TRBD1, 5 bases. Germline loops: CDR1 SGHDT, CDR2 YYEEEE. The CDR3 loop spans 14 amino acids. Trimming left V 2 bases short and J 5 bases short, with 13 bases between.

The V call is TRBV6-5, the J call TRBJ1-2; possible D gene TRBD1, 6 bases. The CDR3 sequence is 13 residues long. V lost 3 bases and J lost 4, with 9 bases in between. Germline CDR1 and CDR2: MNHEY and SVGAGI. CDR3 protein: CASSYLQGYGYTF. CDR3 nucleotide sequence: TGTGCCAGCAGTTATTTACAGGGCTATGGCTACACCTTC.

V is TRBV5-4 and J is TRBJ1-5; 8 nucleotides line up with TRBD1. Germline trimming cut 0 bases from V and 5 bases from J; bases unmatched to any gene: 4. The V gene's germline CDR1 is SGHNT and CDR2 YYREEE (reference sequence). The CDR3 totals 15 residues. The CDR3 DNA sequence: TGTGCCAGCAGCTTGGGGCAGGGGGCCGATCAGCCCCAGCATTTT. Its translation: CASSLGQGADQPQHF.